The T cell receptor beta chain described here comes from a study of blood T cell repertoires in COVID-19. Study information: The United States, Italy and Spain provided the acute and convalescent COVID-19 samples. Sample material is recorded as cDNA or gDNA derived from T cells, B-cell-depleted T cells, or PBMCs.

The authors' processing: Researchers report that nucleated cell counts were estimated from reference gene primer amplification. The repertoire was sequenced with immunoSEQ multiplex PCR; TCRdb's copy has only in-frame clones and lacks some. D and trimming come from the DNA, and the V and J calls and clone size come from that table. The profile covers around 200,000 clones, with roughly four fifths appearing a single time and around 6.1% taken by the ten largest. The germline V gene encodes CDR1 MNHEY and CDR2 SVGAGI. The CDR3 covers 15 residues. V lost 0 bases to trimming and J lost 4 bases; unmatched junction nucleotides: 2.

The chain is built from TRBV6-5 and TRBJ1-5; 8 nucleotides match TRBD1. This TCR came from a woman between 40 and 55 years old with acute or convalescent COVID-19. Material for sequencing was peripheral blood. Here the CDR3 DNA reads TGTGCCAGCAGTTACTCCGGACAGGGAAATCAGCCCCAGCATTTT. Amino acid sequence: CASSYSGQGNQPQHF.